This T cell receptor beta chain was sequenced for a study of cytomegalovirus exposure and HLA in healthy donors. In germline, CDR1 is LNHDA, CDR2 SQIVND (reference sequence). With 5 bases removed from V and 0 bases from J, the gap between germline ends came to 9 bases. The CDR3 consists of 14 residues. Amplification used 60 Vbeta primers and 13 Jbeta primers. Generated by immunoSEQ multiplex PCR, the TCRdb table keeps only in-frame clones and is missing some. The sample has some 120,000 clones, more than 65% seen once; the top ten hold 2.5% to 3%. The V call is TRBV19, the J call TRBJ2-3, with a weak D call TRBD2 (6 bases). Sequencing was performed on PBMCs. This clonotype was obtained from a woman under 30 in good health and CMV-seropositive. The CDR3 spells CASSPGTSTDTQYF. DNA for the CDR3: TGTGCCAGTAGTCCCGGGACTAGCACAGATACGCAGTATTTT.